The sequence of this TCR beta chain was determined in a study of T cells after yellow fever vaccination. Study context: SMART-Seq v4 Ultra Low Input handled preparation of low-cell-number fractions. Findings of the study overall: The study noted that FACS-sorted repertoires could contain abundant clonotypes contaminating from the bulk population. Subsequent to the booster, the majority of primary-vaccination clones reappeared (around 96% CD4, around 85% CD8).

The sample holds a few counts of this clonotype. Antigen specificity is unknown. TCR cDNA, made by 5'RACE template switching, carried an added universal primer site and UMIs. TCRdb ran MiXCR on the 5' RACE reads and lists one entry per CDR3 protein. The repertoire holds 300,000 to 400,000 distinct CDR3 sequences, with 12% as singletons. From germline, CDR1 is SGHRS and CDR2 YFSETQ. J was trimmed by 4 bases and V by 0 bases; bases with no gene match: 4. This CDR3 has 16 amino acids. This receptor was identified in a man in his late teens or twenties who received the YFV17D yellow fever vaccine. The chain links TRBV5-1 to TRBJ2-1; TRBD2 agrees at 10 bases. The sequenced sample was CD4+ T cells sorted from PBMCs, obtained 15 days after the yellow fever booster vaccination. This CDR3 reads CASSLASGGAYNEQFF. The CDR3 DNA follows: TGCGCCAGCAGCTTGGCAAGCGGGGGGGCTTACAATGAGCAGTTCTTC. The entire variable domain, with the rest obtained from reference TRBV5-1 and TRBJ2-1, is as follows: KAGVTQTPRYLIKTRGQQVTLSCSPISGHRSVSWYQQTPGQGLQFLFEYFSETQRNKGNFPGRFSGRQFSNSRSEMNVSTLELGDSALYLCASSLASGGAYNEQFFGPGTRLTVL.